This TCR beta chain originates from a study of Ad26.COV2.S vaccination and SARS-CoV-2 variants. Only in-frame clones appear in the TCRdb table, and some are missing; sequencing was by immunoSEQ multiplex PCR. The sample contains 180,000 or so clones, around 88% of which appear only once. Germline V gives CDR1 SQVTM, CDR2 ANQGSEA. V was clipped by 6 bases and J by 2 bases, with 10 bases between them. The CDR3 totals 12 residues. This clone was counted ten times or more. The sequencing used peripheral blood, collected after recovery from COVID-19. The chain joins TRBV29-1 to TRBJ1-1; unclear D gene. This clonotype originated in a human donor who had recovered from COVID-19. CDR3 DNA: TGCAGCGTGCTTCAAGGAAACACTGAAGCTTTCTTT. Protein sequence: CSVLQGNTEAFF.